This is a list of T cell receptor beta chains from one sample in a study of human T cells and chemical hapten exposure. In TCRdb, the RACE reads were re-called with MiXCR into one record per CDR3 protein. The sample yields 100,000 to 150,000 distinct CDR3 sequences, 13% seen once. This specimen consisted of whole blood, obtained in connection with sensitization to the hapten diphenylcyclopropenone (DPC). The receptors were gathered from a young woman with alopecia areata. Some clones in this sample may be carry-over from other donors' samples. Both conserved end residues are trimmed from each CDR3. Fields, in order: V gene, J gene, CDR3 protein.

v_gene: TRBV29-1
j_gene: TRBJ2-6
CDR3aa: SVANSGANVLT

v_gene: TRBV29-1
j_gene: TRBJ2-2
CDR3aa: SVDFRRTGELF

v_gene: TRBV11-1
j_gene: TRBJ2-3
CDR3aa: ASSLAGTYTDTQY

v_gene: TRBV3-1
j_gene: TRBJ1-5
CDR3aa: ASSARDRGRGQPQH

v_gene: TRBV6-2/TRBV6-3
j_gene: TRBJ2-1
CDR3aa: ASKERGLYNEQF

v_gene: TRBV9
j_gene: TRBJ2-7
CDR3aa: ASSVAPGAAYEQY

v_gene: TRBV20-1
j_gene: TRBJ1-1
CDR3aa: SVPPKGLNTEAF

v_gene: TRBV10-2
j_gene: TRBJ1-5
CDR3aa: AGFSRDSDNQPQH

v_gene: TRBV7-3
j_gene: TRBJ1-1
CDR3aa: ASSHSAGNTEAF

v_gene: TRBV28
j_gene: TRBJ1-2
CDR3aa: ASSLQPYGYT

v_gene: TRBV12-3/TRBV12-4
j_gene: TRBJ2-5
CDR3aa: ASSLARLRYQETQY

v_gene: TRBV3-1
j_gene: TRBJ2-3
CDR3aa: ASSLGAGGTVDTQY

v_gene: TRBV20-1
j_gene: TRBJ2-1
CDR3aa: SADRTSGSYNEQF

v_gene: TRBV11-2
j_gene: TRBJ2-2
CDR3aa: ASSLSGGSPGELF

v_gene: TRBV28
j_gene: TRBJ1-1
CDR3aa: ASHRGESTEAF

v_gene: TRBV27
j_gene: TRBJ2-7
CDR3aa: ASSLRQGGYEQY

v_gene: TRBV28
j_gene: TRBJ2-7
CDR3aa: ASSPDRVRYEQY

v_gene: TRBV6-6
j_gene: TRBJ2-7
CDR3aa: ASSSSGTGPYEQY

v_gene: TRBV10-3
j_gene: TRBJ2-7
CDR3aa: AITGGGQNEQY

v_gene: TRBV12-2
j_gene: TRBJ1-6
CDR3aa: ASRLAQENSPLH

v_gene: TRBV11-2
j_gene: TRBJ2-7
CDR3aa: ASSRDRDNEQY

v_gene: TRBV2
j_gene: TRBJ1-1
CDR3aa: ASRDALGWTEAF

v_gene: TRBV25-1
j_gene: TRBJ1-1
CDR3aa: ASSPGVLAEAF

v_gene: TRBV6-1
j_gene: TRBJ1-5
CDR3aa: ATAGQSHQPQH

v_gene: TRBV9
j_gene: TRBJ1-1
CDR3aa: ASSQFWNTEAF

v_gene: TRBV5-4
j_gene: TRBJ1-2
CDR3aa: ASSLSGPGGYGYT

v_gene: TRBV9
j_gene: TRBJ1-6
CDR3aa: ASSVRPDSPLH

v_gene: TRBV28
j_gene: TRBJ1-1
CDR3aa: ASRSAGATTEAF

v_gene: TRBV7-9
j_gene: TRBJ1-5
CDR3aa: ASSSEEGWWGNQPQH